Below, one T cell receptor (beta chain) is given with its context. The antigen is undetermined. Blood sampling took place at baseline, cycle 4 day 1, and cycle 7 day 1. The data originate from a study of OX40 agonist ivuxolimab in advanced cancers. General study results and limits: Relative to CD4+ cells, CD8+ T cells on average had more expanded clones.

Repertoires were generated with immunoSEQ multiplex PCR, while TCRdb's copy carries only in-frame clones and drops some. Of some 100,000 clones in the sample, over 75% are singletons; the top ten hold about 2%. The V gene's germline CDR1 is SGHTA and CDR2 FQGNSA. Trimming cost V 0 bases and J 0 bases, with 9 bases left between them. This CDR3 is built from 16 residues. The material sequenced was CD4+ or CD8+ T cells sorted from blood, taken in a trial of the OX40 agonist ivuxolimab. The clonotype originates from an adult with an advanced solid tumor such as melanoma, head and neck, liver or kidney cancer. V and J are TRBV7-2 and TRBJ2-4; perhaps TRBD2 as D (6 bases). The CDR3, as DNA: TGTGCCAGCAGCTTAGCTCCGGGACTAGCCAAAAACATTCAGTACTTC. It specifies CASSLAPGLAKNIQYF.